The clone carrying this TCR beta chain was observed a handful of times. There were TCR beta CDR3 regions amplified from RNA transcripts. The HTBI set primed first-round TCR CDR3 RT-PCR. TCRdb passed the multiplex PCR reads through MiXCR, listing each CDR3 protein once. The sample lists a few hundred thousand distinct CDR3 sequences; under 15% were seen once. These data originate in a study of T cells in Graves' hyperthyroidism and ophthalmopathy. The clonotype was recovered from a woman younger than 30 with Graves' hyperthyroidism. Sequencing was performed on blood.

This CDR3 is CASSLRQDGNYGYTF. The DNA of the CDR3 is TGTGCCAGCAGCCTACGACAGGACGGGAACTATGGCTACACCTTC. V is TRBV6-1 and J is TRBJ1-2; TRBD1 might be the D (6 bases). Germline V gene lookup returns CDR1 MNHNS and CDR2 SASEGT. Trimming took off 6 bases at V and 2 bases at J, with 16 bases between the two ends. The CDR3 length is 15 residues.